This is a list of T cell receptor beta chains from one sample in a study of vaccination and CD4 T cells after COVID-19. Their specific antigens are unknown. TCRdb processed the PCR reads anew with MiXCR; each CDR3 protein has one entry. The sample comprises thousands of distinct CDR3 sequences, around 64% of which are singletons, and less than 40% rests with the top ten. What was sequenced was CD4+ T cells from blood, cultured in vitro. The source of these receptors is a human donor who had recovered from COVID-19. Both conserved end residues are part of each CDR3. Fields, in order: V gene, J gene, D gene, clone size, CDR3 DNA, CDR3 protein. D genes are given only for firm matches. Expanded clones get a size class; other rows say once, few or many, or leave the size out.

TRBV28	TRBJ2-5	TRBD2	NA	TGTGCCAGCAGTTTAGGGGCGGGAGGTGTGGAGACCCAGTACTTC	CASSLGAGGVETQYF
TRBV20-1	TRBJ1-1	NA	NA	TGCAGTGCTAGAATGAACACTGAAGCTTTCTTT	CSARMNTEAFF
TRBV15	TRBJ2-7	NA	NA	TGTGCCACCAGCAGAGATCTGGGGGGGGCGATAGACGAGCAGTACTTC	CATSRDLGGAIDEQYF
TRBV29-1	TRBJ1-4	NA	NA	TGCAGCGCCAGAACGAGGGATGAGCATCATGAAAAACTGTTTTTT	CSARTRDEHHEKLFF
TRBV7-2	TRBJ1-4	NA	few	TGTGCCAGCAGCCCCCCCCCCGGGAATGAAAAACTGTTTTTT	CASSPPPGNEKLFF
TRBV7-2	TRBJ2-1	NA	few	TGTGCCAGCAGCTTAGCGGGGGGAGGAGGTCACAATGAGCAGTTCTTC	CASSLAGGGGHNEQFF
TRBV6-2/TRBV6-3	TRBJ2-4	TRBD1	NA	TGTGCCAGCAGCCGGGACAGGGCTGGAGGGCAAAGGTCCAAAAACATTCAGTACTTC	CASSRDRAGGQRSKNIQYF
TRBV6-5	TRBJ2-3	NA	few	TGTGCCAGCAGTTACTTGGCTAGCAGGGCTGATACGCAGTATTTT	CASSYLASRADTQYF
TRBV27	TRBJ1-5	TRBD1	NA	TGTGCCAGCAGTTTAGGACAGGCCATAGGGGCCCAGCATTTT	CASSLGQAIGAQHF
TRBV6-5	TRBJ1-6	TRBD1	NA	TGTGCCAGCAGTTTCCAGGGGGGTCTGGGCAATTCACCCCTCCACTTT	CASSFQGGLGNSPLHF
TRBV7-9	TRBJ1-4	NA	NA	TGTGCCAGCAGCGGGGGGGGAAGCCTTAATGAAAAACTGTTTTTT	CASSGGGSLNEKLFF
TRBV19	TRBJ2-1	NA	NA	TGTGCCAGTAGTCTTGGGGGTCAGGGGACTCGATGGCAGTTCTTC	CASSLGGQGTRWQFF
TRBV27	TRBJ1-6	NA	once	TGTGCCAGCAGTCCTCGGAGAACAGGACCCCTCCACTTT	CASSPRRTGPLHF
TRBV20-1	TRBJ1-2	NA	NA	TGCAGTGCTAGACATCGGCGATTGGGAGGGATTAACTATGGCTACACCTTC	CSARHRRLGGINYGYTF
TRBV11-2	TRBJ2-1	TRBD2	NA	TGTGCCAGCAGCGCTAGCGGGAACTCCTACAATGAGCAGTTCTTC	CASSASGNSYNEQFF
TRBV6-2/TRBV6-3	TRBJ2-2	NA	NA	TGTGCCAGCAGCCCGAGACAGGGAGGTGACACCGGGGAGCTGTTTTTT	CASSPRQGGDTGELFF
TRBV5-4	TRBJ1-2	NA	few	TGTGCCAGCAGCTCGAGCCAGGCCCGCGATCGTGGCTACACCTTC	CASSSSQARDRGYTF
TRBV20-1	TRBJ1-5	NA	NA	TGCAGTGCTAGGAGGGACGAGGCCAATCAGCCCCAGCATTTT	CSARRDEANQPQHF
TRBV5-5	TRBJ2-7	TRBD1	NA	TGTGCCAGCAGCTTCGCCGGGACAGGGGGCTTAGTTTACGAGCAGTACTTC	CASSFAGTGGLVYEQYF
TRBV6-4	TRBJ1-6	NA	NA	TGTGCCACCCTAGGGTCTATTAGATCAGATTCACCCCTCCACTTT	CATLGSIRSDSPLHF
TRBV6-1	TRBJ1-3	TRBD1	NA	TGTGCCAGCACCGGGACAGGGATTGGAAACACCATATATTTT	CASTGTGIGNTIYF
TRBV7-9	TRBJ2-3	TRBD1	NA	TGTGCCAGCAGCTTGGACAGGGGGCCTGACACAGATACGCAGTATTTT	CASSLDRGPDTDTQYF
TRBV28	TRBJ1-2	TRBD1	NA	TGTGCCAGCAGCGGGACAGGGATTGGCTACACCTTC	CASSGTGIGYTF
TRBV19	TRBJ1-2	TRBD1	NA	TGTGCCAGTAGTATCCGGACAGGGATCTATGGCTACACCTTC	CASSIRTGIYGYTF
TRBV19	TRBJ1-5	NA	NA	TGTGCCAGTACCGAGGGGGGAAGCGGGCAGCCCCAGCATTTT	CASTEGGSGQPQHF
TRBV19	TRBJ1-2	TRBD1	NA	TGTGCCAGTAGTACGCCGGGGACAGGGACTGGCTACACCTTC	CASSTPGTGTGYTF
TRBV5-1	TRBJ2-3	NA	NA	TGCGCCAGCAGCGGACGGGTCGGCACCACAGATACGCAGTATTTT	CASSGRVGTTDTQYF
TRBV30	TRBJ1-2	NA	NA	TGTGCCTGGAGTGTACGTTCTAATGGCTACACCTTC	CAWSVRSNGYTF
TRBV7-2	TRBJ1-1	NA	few	TGTGCCAGCAGCTTAGTGTACAGGAACACTGAAGCTTTCTTT	CASSLVYRNTEAFF
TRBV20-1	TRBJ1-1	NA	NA	TGCAGTGCTAGAGGTGGGGCCCGGATAGTGAACACTGAAGCTTTCTTT	CSARGGARIVNTEAFF
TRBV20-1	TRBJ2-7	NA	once	TGCAGTGCTAGAGTCGGCACCGAGCAGTACTTC	CSARVGTEQYF
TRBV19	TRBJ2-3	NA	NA	TGTGCCAGTAGTATGCCAGGGGATAGCACAGATACGCAGTATTTT	CASSMPGDSTDTQYF
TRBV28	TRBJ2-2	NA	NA	TGTGCCAGCAGTCGCCGGGCTACCGGGTTAATAGAGCTGTTTTTT	CASSRRATGLIELFF
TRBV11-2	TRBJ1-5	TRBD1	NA	TGTGCCAGCAGCCTGGACAGGGGTGGCAATCAGCCCCAGCATTTT	CASSLDRGGNQPQHF
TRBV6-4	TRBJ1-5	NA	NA	TGTGCCAGCAGTGAGGAAGGGGGAAGCAATCAGCCCCAGCATTTT	CASSEEGGSNQPQHF
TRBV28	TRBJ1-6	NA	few	TGTGCCAGCAGACAGGGAGGTTCACCCCTCCACTTT	CASRQGGSPLHF
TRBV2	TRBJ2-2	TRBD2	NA	TGTGCCAGCAAAAGGACTAGCGGGTACACCGGGGAGCTGTTTTTT	CASKRTSGYTGELFF
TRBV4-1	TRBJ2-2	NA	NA	TGCGCCAGCAGCGGCCGACTAGGCACCGGGGAGCTGTTTTTT	CASSGRLGTGELFF
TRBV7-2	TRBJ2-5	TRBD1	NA	TGTGCCAGCATCAAGGACAGGGGGCAAGAGACCCAGTACTTC	CASIKDRGQETQYF
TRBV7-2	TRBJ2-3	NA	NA	TGTGCCAGCAGCTTTGTAGGGTTAGATACGCAGTATTTT	CASSFVGLDTQYF
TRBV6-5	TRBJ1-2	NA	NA	TGTGCCAGCAGTTACGGGGGAACGCCATCGGGGTATGGCTACACCTTC	CASSYGGTPSGYGYTF
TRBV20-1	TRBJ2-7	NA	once	TGCAGTGCCTTACAGGGAGGGCGCTTCTACGAGCAGTACTTC	CSALQGGRFYEQYF
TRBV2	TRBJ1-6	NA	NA	TGTGCCAGCACCGACGATTATAATTCACCCCTCCACTTT	CASTDDYNSPLHF
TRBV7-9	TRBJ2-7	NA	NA	TGTGCCAGCACCCCGGGGCAGGGGCGTTCCTACGAGCAGTACTTC	CASTPGQGRSYEQYF
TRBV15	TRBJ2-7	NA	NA	TGTGCCACCAGCAGAGAGGGCGTTTACGAGCAGTACTTC	CATSREGVYEQYF
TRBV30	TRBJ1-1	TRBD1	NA	TGTGCCTGGACCCGAGGGACAGTGAACACTGAAGCTTTCTTT	CAWTRGTVNTEAFF
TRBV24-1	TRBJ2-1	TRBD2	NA	TGTGCCACCCAGGCGGGGGGTTCCTACAATGAGCAGTTCTTC	CATQAGGSYNEQFF
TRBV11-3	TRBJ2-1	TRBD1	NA	TGTGCCAGCAGCTTAGAACAGGGGGTCTACAATGAGCAGTTCTTC	CASSLEQGVYNEQFF
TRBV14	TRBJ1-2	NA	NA	TGTGCCAGCAGCCAGGACACAGGGAACTATGGCTACACCTTC	CASSQDTGNYGYTF
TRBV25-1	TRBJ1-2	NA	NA	TGTGCCAGCAGGAAGGAGGGCTTTGGCTATGGCTACACCTTC	CASRKEGFGYGYTF
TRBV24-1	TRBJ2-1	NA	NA	TGTGCCACCAGTGATTTGATAACAGCCTCCTACAATGAGCAGTTCTTC	CATSDLITASYNEQFF